Given below is one T cell receptor (beta chain) in context. Antigen: not known. The CDR3 length is 15 residues. V was trimmed by 8 bases and J by 7 bases, leaving 18 bases between them. Germline assignment: CDR1 MNHEY and CDR2 SVGAGI. These data are taken from a study of T cell repertoires in cytomegalovirus infection. TCRdb processed the reads anew with MiXCR; each CDR3 protein has one entry. The sample contains roughly 150,000 distinct CDR3 sequences, over 30% of which appear only once. The clonotype comes from a human donor in good health (CMV status not recorded). Some clones in this sample may be carry-over from other donors' samples. The sample in question was CD8+ T cells from cultured PBMCs, obtained from culture after CMV antigen stimulation. The chain couples TRBV6-5 to TRBJ1-6, with D possibly matching TRBD1 (5 bases). The CDR3 is CASLSSGGWNSPLHF. DNA for the CDR3: TGTGCCAGCTTATCGTCGGGGGGTTGGAATTCACCCCTCCACTTT.